A selection of T cell receptor beta chains follows, all from one sample in a study of shared clonotypes between healthy human individuals. Profiled with immunoSEQ multiplex PCR; TCRdb holds only in-frame clones, not every one. The sample contains some 1.1 million clones, roughly 77% of which appear only once. Sequencing was done on a sample of memory CD4+ T cells from PBMCs. The receptors derive from a man between 18 and 35 years old in good health. Some clones in this sample may be carry-over from other donors' samples. Both conserved end residues are part of each CDR3. A D gene is named only where the DNA matches it firmly. For some rows the clone size is stated as once, few or many, or as a class when expanded; others skip it.

v_call,j_call,d_call,clone_size,cdr3_aa,cdr3_nt
TRBV2,TRBJ1-3,.,.,CASRLQEMGGNTIYF,TGTGCCAGCAGGCTCCAGGAAATGGGTGGAAACACCATATATTTT
TRBV30,TRBJ1-2,.,few,CAWRRNYGYTF,TGTGCCTGGAGGCGCAACTATGGCTACACCTTC
TRBV7-2,TRBJ2-3,TRBD2,.,CASSQVAGNPTDTQYF,TGTGCCAGCAGCCAAGTAGCGGGAAACCCCACAGATACGCAGTATTTT
TRBV29-1,TRBJ2-1,TRBD1,once,CSEGQGAYNEQFF,TGCAGTGAAGGACAGGGGGCGTACAATGAGCAGTTCTTC
TRBV5-1,TRBJ2-3,.,.,CASSLPGLQGSDTQYF,TGCGCCAGCAGCTTACCGGGACTACAGGGTTCCGATACGCAGTATTTT
TRBV10-1,TRBJ2-1,.,few,CASSEVRTVGNEQFF,TGCGCCAGCAGTGAGGTGCGGACGGTGGGCAATGAGCAGTTCTTC
TRBV6-6,TRBJ1-1,.,.,CASTRHRNTEAFF,TGTGCCAGCACCAGACACCGGAACACTGAAGCTTTCTTT
TRBV11-2,TRBJ1-1,.,.,CASSPQQGSTEAFF,TGTGCCAGCAGCCCGCAACAGGGATCCACTGAAGCTTTCTTT
TRBV7-2,TRBJ1-5,.,.,CASSLEGTTSNQPQHF,TGTGCCAGCAGCTTAGAAGGGACAACTAGCAATCAGCCCCAGCATTTT
TRBV6-6,TRBJ1-4,.,.,CASSSQGRQTNEKLFF,TGTGCCAGCTCCTCTCAGGGCCGGCAAACTAATGAAAAACTGTTTTTT
TRBV4-1,TRBJ1-1,.,.,CASSPWPRRDTEAFF,TGCGCCAGCAGCCCTTGGCCCCGGAGGGACACTGAAGCTTTCTTT
TRBV4-1,TRBJ2-7,TRBD1,.,CASSRDGTVLYEQYF,TGCGCCAGCAGCCGTGACGGGACAGTTCTTTACGAGCAGTACTTC
TRBV28,TRBJ2-7,TRBD2,.,CASSKLGPGGEQYF,TGTGCCAGCAGTAAACTGGGACCGGGGGGCGAGCAGTACTTC
TRBV6-1,TRBJ1-2,.,.,CASTLPGGYTF,TGTGCCAGCACCCTTCCGGGGGGCTACACCTTC
TRBV10-2,TRBJ2-3,.,.,CASSDHFGQSTDTQYF,TGCGCCAGCAGTGATCATTTTGGACAGAGCACAGATACGCAGTATTTT
TRBV7-3,TRBJ2-3,.,.,CASSQGGYADTQYF,TGTGCCAGCAGCCAGGGGGGATACGCAGATACGCAGTATTTT
TRBV5-4,TRBJ1-2,.,.,CASSVANYGYTF,TGTGCCAGCAGCGTAGCTAACTATGGCTACACCTTC
TRBV5-5,TRBJ1-2,.,.,CASSSAAEGGYTF,TGTGCCAGCAGCTCTGCTGCTGAGGGTGGCTACACCTTC
TRBV11-1,TRBJ2-7,.,.,CASSQGWGAYEQYF,TGTGCCAGCAGCCAAGGTTGGGGAGCCTACGAGCAGTACTTC
TRBV14,TRBJ2-7,TRBD2,.,CASTLAGGTSEQYF,TGTGCCAGCACCCTAGCGGGAGGTACTTCCGAGCAGTACTTC
TRBV30,TRBJ2-5,TRBD2,.,CAWSVNSGSWETQYF,TGTGCCTGGAGTGTAAATAGCGGGAGCTGGGAGACCCAGTACTTC
TRBV1,TRBJ1-4,.,.,CTSSQAKTGSRATNEKLFF,TGCACCAGCAGCCAAGCCAAAACTGGTAGCAGAGCAACTAATGAAAAACTGTTTTTT
TRBV11-2,TRBJ1-4,.,.,CASSYLLTEKLFF,TGTGCCAGCAGCTACCTTCTGACCGAAAAACTGTTTTTT
TRBV7-9,TRBJ1-2,.,.,CASSFSLARNYGYTF,TGTGCCAGCAGCTTCTCCCTAGCCCGTAACTATGGCTACACCTTC
TRBV20-1,TRBJ1-1,.,many,CSATPRSEAFF,TGCAGTGCTACCCCGAGGTCTGAAGCTTTCTTT
TRBV5-4,TRBJ2-5,.,.,CASSFTDQETQYF,TGTGCCAGCAGCTTTACAGACCAAGAGACCCAGTACTTC
TRBV29-1,TRBJ2-1,TRBD2,.,CSVRLLAAYNEQFF,TGCAGCGTTCGGTTACTAGCGGCTTACAATGAGCAGTTCTTC
TRBV10-3,TRBJ2-7,.,.,CAISEPTRSLNEQYF,TGTGCCATCAGTGAACCCACTAGATCACTCAACGAGCAGTACTTC
TRBV4-1,TRBJ2-7,.,.,CASSQAPVPGEGEQYF,TGCGCCAGCAGCCAAGCTCCGGTTCCAGGGGAGGGCGAGCAGTACTTC
TRBV23-1,TRBJ2-7,TRBD1,.,CASSHRDRIYEQYF,TGCGCCAGCAGTCATAGGGACAGGATCTACGAGCAGTACTTC